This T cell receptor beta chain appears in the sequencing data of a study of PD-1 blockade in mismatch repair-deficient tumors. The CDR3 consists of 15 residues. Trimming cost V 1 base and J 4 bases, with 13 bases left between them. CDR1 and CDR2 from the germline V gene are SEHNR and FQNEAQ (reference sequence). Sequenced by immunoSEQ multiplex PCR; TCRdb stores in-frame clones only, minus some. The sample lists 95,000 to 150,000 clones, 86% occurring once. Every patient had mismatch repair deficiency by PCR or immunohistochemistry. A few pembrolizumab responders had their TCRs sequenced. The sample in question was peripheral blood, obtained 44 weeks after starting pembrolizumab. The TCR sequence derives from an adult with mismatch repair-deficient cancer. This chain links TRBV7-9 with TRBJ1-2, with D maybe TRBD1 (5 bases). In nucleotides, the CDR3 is TGTGCCAGCAGCTTAGGGCAGGGAGGCCTCTATGGCTACACCTTC. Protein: CASSLGQGGLYGYTF. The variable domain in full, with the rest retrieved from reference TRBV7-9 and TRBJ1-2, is DTGVSQNPRHKITKRGQNVTFRCDPISEHNRLYWYRQTLGQGPEFLTYFQNEAQLEKSRLLSDRFSAERPKGSFSTLEIQRTEQGDSAMYLCASSLGQGGLYGYTFGSGTRLTVV.